The T cell receptor beta chain under discussion was sequenced for a study of long-term antiretroviral therapy in people with HIV. It was version v3.0 of the immunoSEQ assay that was run at survey level. Using immunoSEQ multiplex PCR, the repertoire was profiled, and TCRdb retains in-frame clones only, with some absent. The sample shows roughly 40,000 clones, approximately 87% of them seen only once. Trimming took 3 bases from V and 2 from J, leaving 7 bases between them. The germline V gene encodes CDR1 MGHRA and CDR2 YSYEKL. The CDR3 runs 13 residues. This TCR was sampled from a woman between 50 and 59 years old with HIV. The chain employs TRBV4-1 and TRBJ1-2; D uncertain. Sample: unsorted PBMCs, taken 1.2 years after starting antiretroviral therapy. The CDR3 here is CASSQGDNYGYTF. The CDR3 DNA sequence: TGCGCCAGCAGCCAGGGCGACAACTATGGCTACACCTTC.